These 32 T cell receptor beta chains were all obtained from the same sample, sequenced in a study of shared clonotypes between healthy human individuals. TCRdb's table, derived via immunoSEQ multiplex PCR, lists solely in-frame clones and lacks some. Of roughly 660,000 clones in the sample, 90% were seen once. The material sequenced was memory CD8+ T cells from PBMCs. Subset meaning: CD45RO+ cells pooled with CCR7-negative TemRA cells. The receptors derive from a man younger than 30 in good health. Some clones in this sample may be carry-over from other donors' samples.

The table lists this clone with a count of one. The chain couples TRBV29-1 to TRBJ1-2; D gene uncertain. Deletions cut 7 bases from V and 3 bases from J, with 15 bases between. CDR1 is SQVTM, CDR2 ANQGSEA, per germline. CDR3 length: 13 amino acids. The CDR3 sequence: CSAVVGPYYGYTF. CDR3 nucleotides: TGCAGCGCCGTCGTGGGTCCTTACTATGGCTACACCTTC.

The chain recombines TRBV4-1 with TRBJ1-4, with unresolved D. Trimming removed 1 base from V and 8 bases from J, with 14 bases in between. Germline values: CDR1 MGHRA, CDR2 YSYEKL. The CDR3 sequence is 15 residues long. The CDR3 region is CASSQVTHRYEKLFF. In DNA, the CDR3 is TGCGCCAGCAGCCAAGTTACACACCGGTACGAAAAACTGTTTTTT.

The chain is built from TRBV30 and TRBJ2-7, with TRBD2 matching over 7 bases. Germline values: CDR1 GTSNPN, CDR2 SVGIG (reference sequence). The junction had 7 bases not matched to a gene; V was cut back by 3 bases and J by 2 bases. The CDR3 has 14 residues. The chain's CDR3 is CAWRGTTLPYEQYF. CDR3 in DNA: TGTGCCTGGAGGGGGACTACCCTTCCCTACGAGCAGTACTTC.

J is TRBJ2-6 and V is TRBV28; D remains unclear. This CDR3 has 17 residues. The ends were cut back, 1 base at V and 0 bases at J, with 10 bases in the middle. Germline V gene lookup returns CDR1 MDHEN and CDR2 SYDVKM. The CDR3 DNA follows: TGTGCCAGCAGTTTATCTATCTGGGGCTCTGGGGCCAACGTCCTGACTTTC. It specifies CASSLSIWGSGANVLTF.

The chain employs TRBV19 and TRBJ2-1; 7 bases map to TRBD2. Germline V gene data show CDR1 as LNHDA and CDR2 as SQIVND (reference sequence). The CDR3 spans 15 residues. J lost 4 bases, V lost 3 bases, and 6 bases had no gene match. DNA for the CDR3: TGTGCCAGTAGTATCCGCGGGGAGGGTTACAATGAGCAGTTCTTC. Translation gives CASSIRGEGYNEQFF.

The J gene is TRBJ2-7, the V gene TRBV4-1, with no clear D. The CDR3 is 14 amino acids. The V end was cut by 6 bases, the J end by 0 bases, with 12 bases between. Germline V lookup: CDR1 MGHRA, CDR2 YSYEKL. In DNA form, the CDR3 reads TGCGCCAGCAGACACGACCAGACCTCCTACGAGCAGTACTTC. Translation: CASRHDQTSYEQYF.

CDR3 in DNA: TGCAGCGCCTCAAAGGGAGAAGCTTTCTTT. This codes for CSASKGEAFF. This chain joins TRBV29-1 and TRBJ1-1; D is unresolved. V lost 7 bases and J 8 bases, leaving 11 bases between the germline ends. Per the germline V gene, CDR1 is SQVTM and CDR2 is ANQGSEA. CDR3 size: 10 residues.

CDR3 DNA sequence: TGTGCCAGCAGCTACCTCGAGCGGGAGTCACTCTACTTC. This translates into CASSYLERESLYF. The chain has TRBV28 and TRBJ2-5; 8 nucleotides align to TRBD2. Losses at the gene ends were 6 bases for V and 14 bases for J; bases not matched to a gene: 14. The CDR3 consists of 13 residues. Germline lookup yields CDR1 MDHEN and CDR2 SYDVKM.

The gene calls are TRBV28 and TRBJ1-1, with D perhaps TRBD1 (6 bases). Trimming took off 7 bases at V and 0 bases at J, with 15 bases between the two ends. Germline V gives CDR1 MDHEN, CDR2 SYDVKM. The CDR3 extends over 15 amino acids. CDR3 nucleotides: TGTGCCAGCACTATTTTGAAGGGGGTGAACACTGAAGCTTTCTTT. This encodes CASTILKGVNTEAFF.

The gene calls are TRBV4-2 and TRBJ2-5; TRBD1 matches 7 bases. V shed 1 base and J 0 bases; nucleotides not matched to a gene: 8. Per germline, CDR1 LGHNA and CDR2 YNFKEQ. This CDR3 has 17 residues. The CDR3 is CASSQGWGQGDQETQYF. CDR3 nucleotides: TGTGCCAGCAGCCAAGGGTGGGGGCAGGGGGACCAAGAGACCCAGTACTTC.

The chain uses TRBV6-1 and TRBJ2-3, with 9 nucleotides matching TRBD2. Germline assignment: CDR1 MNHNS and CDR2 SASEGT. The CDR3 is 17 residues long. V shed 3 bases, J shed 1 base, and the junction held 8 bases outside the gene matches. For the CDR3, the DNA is TGTGCCAGCAGTGATCCGGCTAGCGGGGTTGGCACAGATACGCAGTATTTT. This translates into CASSDPASGVGTDTQYF.

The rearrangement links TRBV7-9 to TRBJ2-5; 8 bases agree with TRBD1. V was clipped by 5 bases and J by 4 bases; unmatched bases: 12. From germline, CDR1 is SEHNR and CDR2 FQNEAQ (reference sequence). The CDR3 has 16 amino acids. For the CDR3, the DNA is TGTGCCAGCAGCCACAGGACAGGGAGACGGTTAGAGACCCAGTACTTC. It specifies CASSHRTGRRLETQYF.

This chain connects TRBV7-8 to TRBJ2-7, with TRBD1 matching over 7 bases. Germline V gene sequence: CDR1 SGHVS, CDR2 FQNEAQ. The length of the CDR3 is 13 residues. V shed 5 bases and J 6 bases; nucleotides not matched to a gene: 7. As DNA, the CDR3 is TGTGCCAGCAGCGGGAAGACAGGGTTCGAGCAGTACTTC. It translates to CASSGKTGFEQYF.

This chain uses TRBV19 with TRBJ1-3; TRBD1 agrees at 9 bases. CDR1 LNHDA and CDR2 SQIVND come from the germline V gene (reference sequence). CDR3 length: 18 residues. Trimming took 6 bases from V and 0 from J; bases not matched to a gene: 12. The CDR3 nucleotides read TGTGCCAGTAGGGCAGAGCTCGGGACAGGGAGCTCTGGAAACACCATATATTTT. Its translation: CASRAELGTGSSGNTIYF.

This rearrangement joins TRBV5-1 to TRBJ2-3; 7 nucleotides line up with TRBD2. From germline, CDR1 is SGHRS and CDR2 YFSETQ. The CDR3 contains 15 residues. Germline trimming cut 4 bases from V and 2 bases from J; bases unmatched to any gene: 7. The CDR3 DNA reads TGCGCCAGCAGCGATTGGCGGGAGCTCACAGATACGCAGTATTTT. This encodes CASSDWRELTDTQYF.

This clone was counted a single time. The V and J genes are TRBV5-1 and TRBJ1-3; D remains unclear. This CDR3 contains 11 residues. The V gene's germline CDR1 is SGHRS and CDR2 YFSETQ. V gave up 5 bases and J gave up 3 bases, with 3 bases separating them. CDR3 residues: CASRLGNTIYF. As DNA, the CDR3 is TGCGCCAGCAGACTTGGAAACACCATATATTTT.

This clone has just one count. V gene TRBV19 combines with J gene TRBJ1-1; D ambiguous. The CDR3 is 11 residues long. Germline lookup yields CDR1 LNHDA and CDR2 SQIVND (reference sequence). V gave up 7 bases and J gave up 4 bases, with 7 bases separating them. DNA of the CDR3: TGTGCCAGTACAAGTACCACTGAAGCTTTCTTT. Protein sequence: CASTSTTEAFF.

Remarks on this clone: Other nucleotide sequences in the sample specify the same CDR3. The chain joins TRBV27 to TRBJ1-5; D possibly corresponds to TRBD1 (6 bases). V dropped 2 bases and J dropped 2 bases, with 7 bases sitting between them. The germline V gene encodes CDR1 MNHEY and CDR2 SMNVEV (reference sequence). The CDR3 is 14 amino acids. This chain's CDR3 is CASSLTGRNQPQHF. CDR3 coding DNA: TGTGCCAGCAGTTTAACAGGGCGCAATCAGCCCCAGCATTTT.

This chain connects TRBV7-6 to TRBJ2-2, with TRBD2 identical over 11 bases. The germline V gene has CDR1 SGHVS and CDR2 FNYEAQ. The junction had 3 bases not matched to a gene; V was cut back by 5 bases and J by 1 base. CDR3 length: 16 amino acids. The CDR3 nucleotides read TGTGCCAGCAGCCCCCTAGCGGGAGGGAACACCGGGGAGCTGTTTTTT. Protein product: CASSPLAGGNTGELFF.

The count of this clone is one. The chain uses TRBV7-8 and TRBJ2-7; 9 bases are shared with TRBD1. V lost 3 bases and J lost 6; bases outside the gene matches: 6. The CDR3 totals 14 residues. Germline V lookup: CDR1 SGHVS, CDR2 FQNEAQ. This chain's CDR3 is CASSLNRGPGEQYF. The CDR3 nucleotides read TGTGCCAGCAGCTTGAACAGGGGGCCGGGCGAGCAGTACTTC. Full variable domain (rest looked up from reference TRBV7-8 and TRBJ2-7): GAGVSQSPRYKVAKRGQDVALRCDPISGHVSLFWYQQALGQGPEFLTYFQNEAQLDKSGLPSDRFFAERPEGSVSTLKIQRTQQEDSAVYLCASSLNRGPGEQYFGPGTRLTVT.

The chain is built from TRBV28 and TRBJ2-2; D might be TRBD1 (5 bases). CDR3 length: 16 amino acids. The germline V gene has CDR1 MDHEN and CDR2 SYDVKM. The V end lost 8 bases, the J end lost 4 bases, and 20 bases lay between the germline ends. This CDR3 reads CASETQFERGTGELFF. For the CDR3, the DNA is TGTGCCAGCGAGACACAGTTTGAAAGGGGCACCGGGGAGCTGTTTTTT. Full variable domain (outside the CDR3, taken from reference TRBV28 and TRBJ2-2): DVKVTQSSRYLVKRTGEKVFLECVQDMDHENMFWYRQDPGLGLRLIYFSYDVKMKEKGDIPEGYSVSREKKERFSLILESASTNQTSMYLCASETQFERGTGELFFGEGSRLTVL.

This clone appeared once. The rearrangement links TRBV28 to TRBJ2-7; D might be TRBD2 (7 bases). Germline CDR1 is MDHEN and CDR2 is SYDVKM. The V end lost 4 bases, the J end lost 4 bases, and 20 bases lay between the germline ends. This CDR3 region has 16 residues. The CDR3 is CASSSTLGGGHYEQYF. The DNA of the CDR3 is TGTGCCAGCAGTTCCACTCTAGGGGGAGGGCATTACGAGCAGTACTTC.

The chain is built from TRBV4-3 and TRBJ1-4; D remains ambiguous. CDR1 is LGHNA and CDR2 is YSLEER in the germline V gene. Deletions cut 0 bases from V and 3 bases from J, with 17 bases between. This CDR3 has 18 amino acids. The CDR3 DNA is TGCGCCAGCAGCCAAGATCGTATCGGCGTTTGGGCTAATGAAAAACTGTTTTTT. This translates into CASSQDRIGVWANEKLFF.

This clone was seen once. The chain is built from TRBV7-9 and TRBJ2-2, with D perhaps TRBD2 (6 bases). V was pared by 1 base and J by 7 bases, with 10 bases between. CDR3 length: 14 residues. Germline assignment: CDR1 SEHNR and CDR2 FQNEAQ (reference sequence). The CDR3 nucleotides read TGTGCCAGCAGCTTAGTGGGAGGAAACGGGGAGCTGTTTTTT. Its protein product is CASSLVGGNGELFF.

Here the CDR3 reads CAISEGGPTEAFF. The DNA for the CDR3 is TGTGCCATCAGTGAGGGGGGGCCCACTGAAGCTTTCTTT. This chain connects TRBV10-3 to TRBJ1-1; D possibly corresponds to TRBD1 (6 bases). The CDR3 contains 13 residues. Germline CDR1 ENHRY, CDR2 SYGVKD. Trimming cost V 2 bases and J 4 bases, with 8 bases left between them.

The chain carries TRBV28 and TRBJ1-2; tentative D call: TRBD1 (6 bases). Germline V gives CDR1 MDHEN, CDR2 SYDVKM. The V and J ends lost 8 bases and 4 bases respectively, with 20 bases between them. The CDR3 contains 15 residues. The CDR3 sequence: CASLKRGGFVYGYTF. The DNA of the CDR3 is TGTGCCAGCCTCAAAAGGGGGGGCTTCGTCTATGGCTACACCTTC.

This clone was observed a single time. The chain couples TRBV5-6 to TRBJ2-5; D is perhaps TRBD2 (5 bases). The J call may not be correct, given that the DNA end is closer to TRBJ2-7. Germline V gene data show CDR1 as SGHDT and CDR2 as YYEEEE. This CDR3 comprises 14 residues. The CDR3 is CASSLELVDYEQYF. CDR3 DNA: TGTGCCAGCAGCTTGGAACTAGTCGACTACGAGCAGTACTTC.

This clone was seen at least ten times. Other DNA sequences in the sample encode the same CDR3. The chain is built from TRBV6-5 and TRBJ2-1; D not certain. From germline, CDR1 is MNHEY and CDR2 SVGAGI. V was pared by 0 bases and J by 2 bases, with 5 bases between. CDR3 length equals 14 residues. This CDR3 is CASSYSGPYNEQFF. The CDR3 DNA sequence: TGTGCCAGCAGTTACTCCGGCCCCTACAATGAGCAGTTCTTC.

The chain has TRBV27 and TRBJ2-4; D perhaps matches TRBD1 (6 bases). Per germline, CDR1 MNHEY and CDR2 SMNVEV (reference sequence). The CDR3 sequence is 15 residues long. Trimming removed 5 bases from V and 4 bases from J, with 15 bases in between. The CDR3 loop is CASSRDTRRKNIQYF. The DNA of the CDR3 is TGTGCCAGCAGTCGGGACACCCGGAGGAAAAACATTCAGTACTTC.

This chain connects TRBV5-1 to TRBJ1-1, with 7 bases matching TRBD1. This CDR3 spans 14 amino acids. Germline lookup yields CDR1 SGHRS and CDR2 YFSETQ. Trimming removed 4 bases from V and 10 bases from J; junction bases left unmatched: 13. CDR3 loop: CASSHGTGDPAAFF. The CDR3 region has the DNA TGCGCCAGCAGCCATGGTACAGGGGACCCCGCAGCTTTCTTT.

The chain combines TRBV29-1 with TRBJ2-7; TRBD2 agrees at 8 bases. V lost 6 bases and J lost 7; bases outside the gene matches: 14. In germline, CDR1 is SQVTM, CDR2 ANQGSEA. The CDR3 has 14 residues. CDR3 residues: CSVANPSGLGEQYF. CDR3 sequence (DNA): TGCAGCGTCGCCAACCCTAGCGGGCTCGGGGAGCAGTACTTC.

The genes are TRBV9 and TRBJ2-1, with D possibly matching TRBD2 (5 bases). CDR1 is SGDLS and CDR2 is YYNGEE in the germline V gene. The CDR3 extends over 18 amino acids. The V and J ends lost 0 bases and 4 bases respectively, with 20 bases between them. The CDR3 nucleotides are TGTGCCAGCAGCGTAGGTAGTAGCGTCATATCGGGTTACAATGAGCAGTTCTTC. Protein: CASSVGSSVISGYNEQFF.